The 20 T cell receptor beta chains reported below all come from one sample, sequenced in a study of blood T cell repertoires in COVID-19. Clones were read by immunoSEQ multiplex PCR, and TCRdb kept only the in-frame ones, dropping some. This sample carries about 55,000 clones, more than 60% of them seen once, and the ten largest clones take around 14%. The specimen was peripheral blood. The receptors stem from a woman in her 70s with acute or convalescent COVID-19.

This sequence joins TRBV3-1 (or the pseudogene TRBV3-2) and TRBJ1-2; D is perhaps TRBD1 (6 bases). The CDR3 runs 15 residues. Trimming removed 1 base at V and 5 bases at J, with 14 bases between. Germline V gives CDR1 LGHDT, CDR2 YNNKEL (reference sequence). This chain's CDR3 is CASSQVSAGDYGYTF. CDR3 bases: TGTGCCAGCAGCCAAGTTTCTGCAGGGGATTATGGCTACACCTTC.

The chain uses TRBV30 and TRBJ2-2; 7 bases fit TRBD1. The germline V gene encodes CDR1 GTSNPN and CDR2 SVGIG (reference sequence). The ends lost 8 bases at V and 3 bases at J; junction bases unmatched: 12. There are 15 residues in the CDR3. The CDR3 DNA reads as TGTGCCCTTAAAAGACAGGGACGGTACACCGGGGAGCTGTTTTTT. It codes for CALKRQGRYTGELFF.

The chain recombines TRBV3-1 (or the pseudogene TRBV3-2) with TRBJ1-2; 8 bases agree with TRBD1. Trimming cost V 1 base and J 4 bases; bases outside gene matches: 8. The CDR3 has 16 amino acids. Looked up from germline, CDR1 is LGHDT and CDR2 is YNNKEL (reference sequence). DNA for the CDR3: TGTGCCAGCAGCCAAGCCTCCCTGGACAGGGCCTATGGCTACACCTTC. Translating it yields CASSQASLDRAYGYTF.

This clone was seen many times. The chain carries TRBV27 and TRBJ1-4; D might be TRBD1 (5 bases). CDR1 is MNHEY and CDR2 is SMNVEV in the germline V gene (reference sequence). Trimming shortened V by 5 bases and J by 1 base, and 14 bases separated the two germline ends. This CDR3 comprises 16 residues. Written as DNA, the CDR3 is TGTGCCAGCAGTCCCTGGCAGGGATTAACTAATGAAAAACTGTTTTTT. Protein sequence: CASSPWQGLTNEKLFF.

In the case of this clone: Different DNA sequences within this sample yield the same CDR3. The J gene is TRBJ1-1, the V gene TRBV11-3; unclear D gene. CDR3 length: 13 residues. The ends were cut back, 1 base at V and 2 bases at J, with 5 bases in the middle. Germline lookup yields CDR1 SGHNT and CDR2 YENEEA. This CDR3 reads CASSLGANTEAFF. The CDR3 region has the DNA TGTGCCAGCAGCTTAGGAGCCAACACTGAAGCTTTCTTT.

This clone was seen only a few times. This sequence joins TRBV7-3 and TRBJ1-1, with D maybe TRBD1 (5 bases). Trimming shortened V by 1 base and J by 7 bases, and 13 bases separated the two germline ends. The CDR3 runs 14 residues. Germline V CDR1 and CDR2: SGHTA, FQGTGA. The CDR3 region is CASSLNSGVGEAFF. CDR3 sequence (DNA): TGTGCCAGCAGCTTAAACTCGGGGGTAGGTGAAGCTTTCTTT.

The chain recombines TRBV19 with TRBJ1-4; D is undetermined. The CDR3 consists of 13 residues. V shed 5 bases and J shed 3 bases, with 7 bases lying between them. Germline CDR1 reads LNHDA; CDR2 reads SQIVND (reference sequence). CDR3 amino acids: CASSGWSNEKLFF. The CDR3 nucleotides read TGTGCCAGTAGTGGCTGGTCTAATGAAAAACTGTTTTTT.

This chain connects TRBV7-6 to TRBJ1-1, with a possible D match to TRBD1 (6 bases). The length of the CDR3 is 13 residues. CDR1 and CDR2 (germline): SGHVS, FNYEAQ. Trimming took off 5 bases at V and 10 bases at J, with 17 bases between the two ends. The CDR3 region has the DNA TGTGCCAGCAGCGGACCAGGGGATTTAGTAGCTTTCTTT. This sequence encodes CASSGPGDLVAFF. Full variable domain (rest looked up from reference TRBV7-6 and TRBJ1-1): GAGVSQSPRYKVTKRGQDVALRCDPISGHVSLYWYRQALGQGPEFLTYFNYEAQQDKSGLPNDRFSAERPEGSISTLTIQRTEQRDSAMYRCASSGPGDLVAFFGQGTRLTVV.

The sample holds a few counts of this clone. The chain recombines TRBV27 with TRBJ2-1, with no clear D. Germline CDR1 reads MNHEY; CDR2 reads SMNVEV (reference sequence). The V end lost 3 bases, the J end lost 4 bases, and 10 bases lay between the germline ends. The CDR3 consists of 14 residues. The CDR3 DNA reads TGTGCCAGCAGTTTCCGATCACAGTACAATGAGCAGTTCTTC. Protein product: CASSFRSQYNEQFF.

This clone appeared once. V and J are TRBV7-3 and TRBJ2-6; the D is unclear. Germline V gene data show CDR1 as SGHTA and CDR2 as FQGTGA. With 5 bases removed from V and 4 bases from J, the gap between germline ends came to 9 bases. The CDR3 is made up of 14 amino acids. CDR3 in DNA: TGTGCCAGCAGCCCCTCCACAGGGGCCAACGTCCTGACTTTC. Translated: CASSPSTGANVLTF.

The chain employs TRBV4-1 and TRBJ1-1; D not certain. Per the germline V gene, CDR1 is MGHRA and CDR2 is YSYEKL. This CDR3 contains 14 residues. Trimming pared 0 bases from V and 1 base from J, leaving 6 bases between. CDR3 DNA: TGCGCCAGCAGCCAAGATAACGGGAACACTGAAGCTTTCTTT. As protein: CASSQDNGNTEAFF.

Here the CDR3 reads CASSYSGQGARGYTF. In DNA, the CDR3 is TGTGCCAGCAGTTACTCGGGACAGGGGGCGAGGGGCTACACCTTC. The chain couples TRBV6-5 to TRBJ1-2; 12 bases agree with TRBD1. V lost 0 bases, J lost 8 bases, and 4 bases stayed unmatched. Germline values: CDR1 MNHEY, CDR2 SVGAGI. The CDR3 is 15 residues long.

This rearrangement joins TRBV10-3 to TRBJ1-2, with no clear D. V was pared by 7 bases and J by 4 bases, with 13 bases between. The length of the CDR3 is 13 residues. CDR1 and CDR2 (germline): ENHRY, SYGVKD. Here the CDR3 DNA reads TGTGCCATCACCAAAGAGGGCCCCTATGGCTACACCTTC. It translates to CAITKEGPYGYTF.

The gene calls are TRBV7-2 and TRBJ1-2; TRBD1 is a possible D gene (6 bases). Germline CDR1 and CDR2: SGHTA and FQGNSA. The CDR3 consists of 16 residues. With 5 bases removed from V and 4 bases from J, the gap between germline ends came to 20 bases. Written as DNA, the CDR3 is TGTGCCAGCAGCCCCAGAGGGCCGACAGGAGGCTATGGCTACACCTTC. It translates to CASSPRGPTGGYGYTF.

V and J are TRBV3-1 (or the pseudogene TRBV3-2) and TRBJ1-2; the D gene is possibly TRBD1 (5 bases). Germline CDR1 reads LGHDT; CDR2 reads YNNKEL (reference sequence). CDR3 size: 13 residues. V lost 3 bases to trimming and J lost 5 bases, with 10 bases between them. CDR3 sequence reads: CASSQSTGYGYTF. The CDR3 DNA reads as TGTGCCAGCAGCCAGTCAACAGGTTATGGCTACACCTTC.

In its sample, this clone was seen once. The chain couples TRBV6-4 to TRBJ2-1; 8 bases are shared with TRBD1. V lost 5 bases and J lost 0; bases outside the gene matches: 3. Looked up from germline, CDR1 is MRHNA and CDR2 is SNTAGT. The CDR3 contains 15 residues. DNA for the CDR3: TGTGCCAGCAGTTCGACAGGGGACTCCTACAATGAGCAGTTCTTC. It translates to CASSSTGDSYNEQFF.

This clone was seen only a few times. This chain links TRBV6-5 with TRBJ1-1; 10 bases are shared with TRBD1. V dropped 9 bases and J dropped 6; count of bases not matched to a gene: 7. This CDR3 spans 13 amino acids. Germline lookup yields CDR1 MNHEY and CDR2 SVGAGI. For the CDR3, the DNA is TGTGCCAGTCGACAGGGGGCGCGTCCTGAAGCTTTCTTT. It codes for CASRQGARPEAFF.

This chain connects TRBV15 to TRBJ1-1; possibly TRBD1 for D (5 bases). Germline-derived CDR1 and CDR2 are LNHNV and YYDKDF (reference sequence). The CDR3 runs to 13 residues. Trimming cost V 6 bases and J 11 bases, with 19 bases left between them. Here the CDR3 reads CATSLRAGGLAFF. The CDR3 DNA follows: TGTGCCACCAGTCTTAGAGCGGGGGGGTTGGCTTTCTTT.

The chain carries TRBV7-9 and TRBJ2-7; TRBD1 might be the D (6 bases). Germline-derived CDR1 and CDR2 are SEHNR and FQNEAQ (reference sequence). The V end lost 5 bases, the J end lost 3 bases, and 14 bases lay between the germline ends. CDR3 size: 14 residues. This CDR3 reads CASSPGHGDYEQYF. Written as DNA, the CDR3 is TGTGCCAGCAGCCCGGGACATGGAGACTACGAGCAGTACTTC.

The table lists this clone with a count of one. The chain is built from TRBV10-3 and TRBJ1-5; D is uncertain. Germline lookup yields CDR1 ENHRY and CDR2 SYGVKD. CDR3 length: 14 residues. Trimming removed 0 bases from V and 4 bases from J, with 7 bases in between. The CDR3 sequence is CAISESRGNQPQHF. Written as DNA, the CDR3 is TGTGCCATCAGTGAGTCGCGAGGGAATCAGCCCCAGCATTTT.